One and the same sample provided the 13 T cell receptor beta chains below, sequenced in a study of blood T cell repertoires in COVID-19. Some clones are missing from TCRdb's copy, which holds only in-frame ones; the method was immunoSEQ multiplex PCR. The sample yields approximately 94,000 clones, 84% seen once. Sequences were obtained from peripheral blood. These receptors were obtained from a human donor in a cohort sampled during active COVID-19.

V gene TRBV7-2 combines with J gene TRBJ2-3; no definite D call. Trimming took off 2 bases at V and 0 bases at J, with 9 bases between the two ends. Germline loops: CDR1 SGHTA, CDR2 FQGNSA. The CDR3 runs 15 residues. The CDR3 sequence is CASSLTLTSTDTQYF. For the CDR3, the DNA is TGTGCCAGCAGCTTAACACTGACTAGCACAGATACGCAGTATTTT.

J is TRBJ2-2 and V is TRBV7-9, with 10 bases lining up with TRBD1. Germline V gene sequence: CDR1 SEHNR, CDR2 FQNEAQ (reference sequence). The length of the CDR3 is 19 residues. V was pared by 5 bases and J by 1 base, with 13 bases of the junction left unmatched. CDR3 nucleotide sequence: TGTGCCAGCAGCCCTCGGGACAGGGGTTTAGGAGGGAACACCGGGGAGCTGTTTTTT. Translating gives CASSPRDRGLGGNTGELFF.

The V and J genes are TRBV12-3 or TRBV12-4 and TRBJ2-7; possible D gene TRBD2, 5 bases. The ends were cut back, 5 bases at V and 3 bases at J, with 8 bases in the middle. The CDR3 contains 12 residues. In DNA, the CDR3 is TGTGCCAGCAGTCGGGAAATCTACGAGCAGTACTTC. Translation gives CASSREIYEQYF.

The genes are TRBV2 and TRBJ1-2, with a possible D match to TRBD1 (5 bases). From germline, CDR1 is SNHLY and CDR2 FYNNEI. This CDR3 contains 12 residues. Trimming took 7 bases from V and 5 from J, leaving 11 bases between them. CDR3 nucleotides: TGTGCCAGCAAAGGGGTAGGGTATGGCTACACCTTC. Its protein product is CASKGVGYGYTF.

The genes are TRBV2 and TRBJ1-2; TRBD1 matches at 7 bases. The CDR3 runs to 13 residues. The germline gives CDR1 SNHLY, CDR2 FYNNEI. Germline trimming cut 6 bases from V and 6 bases from J; bases unmatched to any gene: 7. This chain's CDR3 is CASRATGPDGYTF. The CDR3 DNA is TGTGCCAGCAGGGCGACAGGGCCCGATGGCTACACCTTC.

This clone was observed a handful of times. The chain employs TRBV7-2 and TRBJ1-2, with D uncertain. The CDR3 is made up of 14 amino acids. Germline CDR1 is SGHTA and CDR2 is FQGNSA. V lost 5 bases, J lost 0 bases, and 10 bases lay in between. This CDR3 is CASSPGEANYGYTF. The CDR3 DNA reads as TGTGCCAGCAGCCCCGGTGAAGCTAACTATGGCTACACCTTC.

The chain couples TRBV5-1 to TRBJ2-7, with D perhaps TRBD1 (5 bases). The length of the CDR3 is 13 residues. The germline CDR1 and CDR2 sequences are SGHRS and YFSETQ. V was trimmed by 4 bases and J by 3 bases, leaving 11 bases between them. Here the CDR3 DNA reads TGCGCCAGCAGCATGGACAACAGCTACGAGCAGTACTTC. It specifies CASSMDNSYEQYF.

The chain joins TRBV9 to TRBJ2-6; weak D call: TRBD1 (5 bases). This CDR3 region has 18 residues. V was cut by 0 bases and J by 0 bases, with 13 bases left in between. The V gene's germline CDR1 is SGDLS and CDR2 YYNGEE. The CDR3, as DNA: TGTGCCAGCAGCGTAGCAGGGATGAGTTACTCTGGGGCCAACGTCCTGACTTTC. Translated, it gives CASSVAGMSYSGANVLTF.

The DNA for the CDR3 is TGTGCCAGCTCGCCGACAGGGAACAATCAGCCCCAGCATTTT. Protein: CASSPTGNNQPQHF. The chain carries TRBV18 and TRBJ1-5; TRBD1 matches 7 bases. The V and J ends lost 6 bases and 3 bases, in that order; junction bases with no gene match: 5. This CDR3 contains 14 residues. The V gene's germline CDR1 is KGHSH and CDR2 LQKENI.

V usage is TRBV14 and J usage is TRBJ2-7; TRBD1 aligns across 12 bases. Germline values: CDR1 SGHDN, CDR2 FVKESK. Trimming removed 3 bases from V and 5 bases from J; junction bases left unmatched: 8. CDR3 size: 16 residues. This CDR3 is CASSHRDRGLSHEQYF. CDR3 bases: TGTGCCAGCAGCCACCGGGACAGGGGGCTTTCACACGAGCAGTACTTC.

The chain is built from TRBV19 and TRBJ2-1, with TRBD1 matching over 7 bases. V lost 6 bases and J lost 6; bases outside the gene matches: 5. CDR3 size: 13 residues. The germline V gene has CDR1 LNHDA and CDR2 SQIVND (reference sequence). The CDR3 loop reads CASRGSGGNEQFF. DNA of the CDR3: TGTGCCAGTAGGGGATCAGGGGGCAATGAGCAGTTCTTC.

V and J are TRBV25-1 and TRBJ2-6; 8 bases fit TRBD1. The CDR3 has 16 residues. The germline gives CDR1 MGHDK, CDR2 SYGVNS. V trimming: 1 base; J trimming: 2 bases; junction bases outside the gene matches: 1. The CDR3 loop reads CASSEWGQAGANVLTF. DNA for the CDR3: TGTGCCAGCAGTGAATGGGGACAGGCTGGGGCCAACGTCCTGACTTTC.

V and J are TRBV24-1 and TRBJ2-3; 10 bases are a match to TRBD1. J gave up 4 bases and V 3 bases, and 9 bases lay outside the gene matches. The CDR3 is 17 residues long. Germline values: CDR1 KGHDR, CDR2 SFDVKD. CDR3 DNA sequence: TGTGCCACCAGTGATCCGATGACAGGGGGCAAAGCAGATACGCAGTATTTT. Its translation is CATSDPMTGGKADTQYF.